The 21 T cell receptor beta chains reported below all come from one sample, sequenced in a study of T cells in Graves' hyperthyroidism and ophthalmopathy. The source material, RNA transcripts, was used to amplify TCR beta CDR3 regions. The HTBI primer set was used in a first-round RT-PCR of the TCR CDR3. MiXCR, applied by TCRdb to the multiplex PCR reads, yields one record per CDR3 protein. The sample carries some 500,000 distinct CDR3 sequences, about 15% recorded once. Sequenced input: blood. The receptors were sampled from a woman aged 25 to 39 with Graves' ophthalmopathy.

The rearrangement joins TRBV7-9 to TRBJ2-7; possible D gene TRBD2, 6 bases. Between the trimmed V and J ends, which lost 5 bases and 5 bases, there was a span of 16 bases. The CDR3 length is 14 residues. Germline loops: CDR1 SEHNR, CDR2 FQNEAQ (reference sequence). CDR3 loop: CASSSRDFFDEQYF. CDR3 DNA sequence: TGTGCCAGCAGCAGCCGGGACTTCTTCGACGAGCAGTACTTC.

The V call is TRBV6-2 or TRBV6-3, the J call TRBJ1-5, with D unresolved. There are 13 residues in the CDR3. CDR1 MNHEY and CDR2 SVGEGT come from the germline V gene. The germline V and J ends were trimmed by 1 base and 3 bases, with 4 bases remaining between them. As DNA, the CDR3 is TGTGCCAGCAGTTACTATGACAATCAGCCCCAGCATTTT. It codes for CASSYYDNQPQHF.

This clonotype came up a few times. The chain has TRBV7-3 and TRBJ2-4, with 12 bases that match TRBD2. This CDR3 comprises 17 residues. V shed 5 bases, J shed 3 bases, and the junction held 8 bases outside the gene matches. Germline CDR1 and CDR2: SGHTA and FQGTGA. In nucleotides, the CDR3 is TGTGCCAGCAGCGAACGCGGACTAGCGGGGAACAAAAACATTCAGTACTTC. This translates into CASSERGLAGNKNIQYF.

In this sample, this clonotype turned up many times. V and J are TRBV12-3 or TRBV12-4 and TRBJ1-2; 9 bases agree with TRBD1. The CDR3 totals 14 residues. V was pared by 3 bases and J by 4 bases, with 3 bases of the junction left unmatched. The chain's CDR3 is CASSFGQGSYGYTF. CDR3 nucleotide sequence: TGTGCCAGCAGTTTTGGACAGGGGAGCTATGGCTACACCTTC.

This clonotype has only a few counts. The chain recombines TRBV13 with TRBJ1-4, with a tentative D call TRBD1 (5 bases). V was pared by 0 bases and J by 5 bases, with 10 bases between. CDR3 length equals 15 residues. The germline gives CDR1 PRHDT, CDR2 FYEKMQ (reference sequence). The CDR3 region is CASSLGGVENEKLFF. In DNA, the CDR3 is TGTGCCAGCAGCTTAGGAGGGGTAGAAAATGAAAAACTGTTTTTT.

This clonotype has a handful of counts. The chain has TRBV5-1 and TRBJ1-1; unclear D gene. Germline V gives CDR1 SGHRS, CDR2 YFSETQ. This CDR3 is 13 amino acids long. Trimming took off 7 bases at V and 1 base at J, with 11 bases between the two ends. CDR3 amino acids: CASGLNRNTEAFF. The CDR3 DNA reads TGCGCCAGCGGACTAAATAGGAACACTGAAGCTTTCTTT.

Many counts were recorded for this clonotype. The rearrangement joins TRBV7-2 to TRBJ1-1, with D possibly matching TRBD1 (5 bases). V was clipped by 2 bases and J by 9 bases, with 25 bases between them. CDR3 length equals 17 residues. Germline V lookup: CDR1 SGHTA, CDR2 FQGNSA. CDR3 nucleotides: TGTGCCAGCAGCTTAAATGTAGGTGGTCAGGGCGTGGTAAAAGCTTTCTTT. Translation: CASSLNVGGQGVVKAFF.

This clonotype was seen ten or more times. This chain connects TRBV6-1 to TRBJ2-1; 8 bases match TRBD1. J was trimmed by 4 bases and V by 2 bases; bases with no gene match: 7. The CDR3 contains 16 residues. Germline V gives CDR1 MNHNS, CDR2 SASEGT. The chain's CDR3 is CASSEMAQGAYNEQFF. In DNA form, the CDR3 reads TGTGCCAGCAGTGAAATGGCGCAGGGGGCTTACAATGAGCAGTTCTTC.

In this sample, this clonotype turned up many times. The chain uses TRBV18 and TRBJ2-7, with D perhaps TRBD2 (5 bases). Germline lookup yields CDR1 KGHSH and CDR2 LQKENI. V was pared by 6 bases and J by 4 bases, with 10 bases between. This CDR3 has 12 residues. The CDR3 region is CASSGGWYEQYF. Here the CDR3 DNA reads TGTGCCAGCTCCGGCGGGTGGTACGAGCAGTACTTC.

This clonotype was seen many times. The chain couples TRBV7-9 to TRBJ2-3; D remains unclear. V was pared by 5 bases and J by 3 bases, with 15 bases between. The CDR3 is made up of 15 amino acids. Germline lookup yields CDR1 SEHNR and CDR2 FQNEAQ (reference sequence). The DNA for the CDR3 is TGTGCCAGCAGCCAAGAACCTCTTAGGACAGATACGCAGTATTTT. It yields the protein CASSQEPLRTDTQYF. The variable domain in full, completed from reference TRBV7-9 and TRBJ2-3, reads DTGVSQNPRHKITKRGQNVTFRCDPISEHNRLYWYRQTLGQGPEFLTYFQNEAQLEKSRLLSDRFSAERPKGSFSTLEIQRTEQGDSAMYLCASSQEPLRTDTQYFGPGTRLTVL.

This clonotype has only a few counts. This chain links TRBV28 with TRBJ2-3, with TRBD2 matching over 8 bases. V was pared by 4 bases and J by 6 bases, with 9 bases of the junction left unmatched. CDR1 MDHEN and CDR2 SYDVKM come from the germline V gene. The CDR3 runs to 15 residues. The CDR3 DNA follows: TGTGCCAGCAGTTATTCGGGGGGGACGACTGATACGCAGTATTTT. Amino acids: CASSYSGGTTDTQYF.

Here the CDR3 reads CASSPENWDIQYF. The CDR3 DNA reads TGTGCCAGCTCTCCAGAGAACTGGGACATTCAGTACTTC. The chain links TRBV6-2 or TRBV6-3 to TRBJ2-4; the D is unclear. CDR1 and CDR2 from the germline V gene are MNHEY and SVGEGT. V was trimmed by 8 bases and J by 8 bases, leaving 16 bases between them. The CDR3 runs to 13 residues.

This clonotype showed up many times. The chain joins TRBV12-3 or TRBV12-4 to TRBJ1-1; D gene uncertain. Deletions cut 5 bases from V and 0 bases from J, with 13 bases between. The CDR3 covers 15 residues. CDR3 residues: CASSAYDIMNTEAFF. CDR3 sequence (DNA): TGTGCCAGCAGTGCCTACGATATTATGAACACTGAAGCTTTCTTT.

This clonotype was seen only a few times. The chain recombines TRBV4-1 with TRBJ1-5; weak D call: TRBD1 (5 bases). From germline, CDR1 is MGHRA and CDR2 YSYEKL. Trimming left V 4 bases short and J 1 base short, with 14 bases between. The CDR3 is 16 amino acids. CDR3 coding DNA: TGCGCCAGCAGCCGGGGGAGGGGTAGGAGCAATCAGCCCCAGCATTTT. As protein: CASSRGRGRSNQPQHF.

The chain carries TRBV7-9 and TRBJ2-4, with TRBD1 matching 7 bases. Germline V CDR1 and CDR2: SEHNR, FQNEAQ (reference sequence). J lost 0 bases, V lost 1 base, and 9 bases had no gene match. The CDR3 is made up of 18 amino acids. In nucleotides, the CDR3 is TGTGCCAGCAGCTTAGGGGCAGGGGGACCACTAGCCAAAAACATTCAGTACTTC. This translates into CASSLGAGGPLAKNIQYF.

The table lists this clonotype with many counts. V gene TRBV12-3 or TRBV12-4 combines with J gene TRBJ2-1; 7 bases map to TRBD1. This CDR3 is built from 13 residues. J lost 3 bases, V lost 6 bases, and 2 bases had no gene match. CDR3 sequence reads: CASRGQNYNEQFF. In nucleotides, the CDR3 is TGTGCCAGCAGGGGACAGAACTACAATGAGCAGTTCTTC.

This clonotype came up many times. The gene calls are TRBV28 and TRBJ2-2, with 8 positions matching TRBD2. Germline CDR1 is MDHEN and CDR2 is SYDVKM. V trimming: 6 bases; J trimming: 0 bases; junction bases outside the gene matches: 6. This CDR3 is 16 amino acids long. CDR3: CASSLTSGANTGELFF. CDR3 bases: TGTGCCAGCAGCCTAACTAGCGGCGCGAACACCGGGGAGCTGTTTTTT.

At least ten counts were recorded for this clonotype. This sequence joins TRBV28 and TRBJ2-7; tentatively, D is TRBD2 (5 bases). The V and J ends lost 3 bases and 8 bases respectively, with 11 bases between them. The CDR3 is 12 residues long. Germline CDR1 and CDR2: MDHEN and SYDVKM. The CDR3 loop is CASSLEDSKQYF. CDR3 nucleotides: TGTGCCAGCAGTTTGGAGGATTCTAAGCAGTACTTC. Looking up the rest from reference TRBV28 and TRBJ2-7 gives the full variable domain: DVKVTQSSRYLVKRTGEKVFLECVQDMDHENMFWYRQDPGLGLRLIYFSYDVKMKEKGDIPEGYSVSREKKERFSLILESASTNQTSMYLCASSLEDSKQYFGPGTRLTVT.

This clonotype was picked up one time. The rearrangement links TRBV19 to TRBJ2-1, with 9 bases identical to TRBD1. The V and J ends lost 2 bases and 9 bases, in that order; junction bases with no gene match: 14. CDR3 length: 17 amino acids. CDR1 and CDR2 from the germline V gene are LNHDA and SQIVND (reference sequence). CDR3 residues: CASSITGTGLLGGEQFF. CDR3 DNA: TGTGCCAGTAGTATAACCGGGACAGGGCTATTAGGCGGTGAGCAGTTCTTC.

At least ten counts were recorded for this clonotype. The chain has TRBV28 and TRBJ1-2; D is ambiguous. The CDR3 length is 13 residues. Germline values: CDR1 MDHEN, CDR2 SYDVKM. V lost 6 bases and J 4 bases, leaving 12 bases between the germline ends. CDR3 coding DNA: TGTGCCAGCAGCCAGGCCATAATCTATGGCTACACCTTC. It yields the protein CASSQAIIYGYTF.

In this sample, this clonotype turned up many times. The rearrangement joins TRBV20-1 to TRBJ2-1; D is perhaps TRBD2 (5 bases). Germline V lookup: CDR1 DFQATT, CDR2 SNEGSKA (reference sequence). V shed 4 bases and J shed 4 bases, with 17 bases lying between them. This CDR3 region has 15 residues. CDR3 residues: CSATHGSVLYNEQFF. The DNA for the CDR3 is TGCAGTGCTACCCATGGGAGCGTGTTGTACAATGAGCAGTTCTTC.